This T cell receptor beta chain is from a study of T cells in Graves' hyperthyroidism and ophthalmopathy. General study findings and limits: Most clonotypes expanded in the thyroid (above 0.001) were also present in blood.

With regard to this clonotype: Antigen specificity is unknown. At one end the junction does not follow the germline gene, possibly because of a read error.

Looked up from germline, CDR1 is MRHNA and CDR2 is SNTAGT. The CDR3 loop spans 17 amino acids. The diagnostic basis comprised clinical symptoms, serum thyroxine and TRAb, thyroid ultrasound and orbital computed tomography. There were TCR beta CDR3 regions amplified from RNA transcripts. HTBI primers drove first-round RT-PCR of the TCR CDR3. TCRdb fed the multiplex PCR reads into MiXCR, producing one record per CDR3 protein. The sample gives roughly 500,000 distinct CDR3 sequences, approximately 15% of which show up once; 5.8% is in the top ten. Material: blood. The source of this sequence is a woman in her twenties or thirties with Graves' hyperthyroidism that later progressed to Graves' ophthalmopathy. This chain joins TRBV6-4 and TRBJ2-7; D may be TRBD1 or TRBD2 (5 bases each). In DNA form, the CDR3 reads TGTGTCAGCAGGAAAGGGGACCTCCAACCTTTCTCCTACGAGCAGTACTTC. Translated: CVSRKGDLQPFSYEQYF.